This is a list of T cell receptor beta chains from one sample in a study of T-cell reconstitution after alpha-beta-depleted transplantation in children. TCRdb called the PCR reads again in MiXCR, with one record for every CDR3 protein. The repertoire has about 230,000 distinct CDR3 sequences, around 10% of them found once; the top ten carry about 6%. The sequencing used PBMCs from the stem cell graft donor, collected from the stem cell graft. The receptors derive from a human donor who donated a stem cell graft to a child with acute lymphoblastic leukemia. Each CDR3 is given with its conserved first and last residue. A D gene is named only where the DNA matches it firmly. Only part of the rows carry a size: once, few, many, or a class if the clone is expanded.

abundance: few
j_gene: TRBJ1-3
v_gene: TRBV21-1
len: 13
d_gene: .
CDR3nt: TGTGCCAGCCCCTACAGCTCTGGAAACACCATATATTTT
CDR3aa: CASPYSSGNTIYF

abundance: .
j_gene: TRBJ1-2
v_gene: TRBV2
len: 14
d_gene: .
CDR3nt: TGTGCCAGCAGTGACAGCCCTACTAACTATGGCTACCCCTTC
CDR3aa: CASSDSPTNYGYPF

abundance: few
j_gene: TRBJ2-1
v_gene: TRBV11-2
len: 11
d_gene: .
CDR3nt: TGTGCCAGCAGCCCCTTACGGGAGCAGTTCTTC
CDR3aa: CASSPLREQFF

abundance: many
j_gene: TRBJ2-7
v_gene: TRBV21-1
len: 14
d_gene: .
CDR3nt: TGTGCCAGCAGCAAAGACCGCGGCTCCTACGAGCAGTACTTC
CDR3aa: CASSKDRGSYEQYF

abundance: .
j_gene: TRBJ2-7
v_gene: TRBV7-2
len: 14
d_gene: .
CDR3nt: TGTGCCAGCAGCCCCCGGAGGCAGACCTACGAGCAGTACTTC
CDR3aa: CASSPRRQTYEQYF

abundance: few
j_gene: TRBJ1-1
v_gene: TRBV18
len: 15
d_gene: .
CDR3nt: TGTGCCAGCTCAATAACTATGCAGTTGAACACTGAAGCTTTCTTT
CDR3aa: CASSITMQLNTEAFF

abundance: .
j_gene: TRBJ2-2
v_gene: TRBV28
len: 16
d_gene: .
CDR3nt: TGTGCCAGCAGTTTAACCAAACGAGGGAACACCGGGGAGCTGTTTTTT
CDR3aa: CASSLTKRGNTGELFF

abundance: many
j_gene: TRBJ2-3
v_gene: TRBV29-1
len: 12
d_gene: .
CDR3nt: TGCAGCGTTGAAAGAAGCACAGATACGCAGTATTTT
CDR3aa: CSVERSTDTQYF

abundance: .
j_gene: TRBJ1-1
v_gene: TRBV20-1
len: 12
d_gene: .
CDR3nt: TGCAGTGCTAGAGTTTTAGGCACTGAAGCTTTCTTT
CDR3aa: CSARVLGTEAFF

abundance: many
j_gene: TRBJ1-2
v_gene: TRBV4-1
len: 16
d_gene: .
CDR3nt: TGCGCCAGCAGCCAAGAAGTCCCAAGATCTAACTATGGCTACACCTTC
CDR3aa: CASSQEVPRSNYGYTF

abundance: many
j_gene: TRBJ1-1
v_gene: TRBV7-2
len: 14
d_gene: .
CDR3nt: TGTGCCAGCAGCTTGGCGTACTGGGACACTGAAGCTTTCTTT
CDR3aa: CASSLAYWDTEAFF

abundance: many
j_gene: TRBJ2-7
v_gene: TRBV10-3
len: 15
d_gene: TRBD1
CDR3nt: TGTGCCATCAGTGAGTCCGGGACAGGGCCCTACGAGCAGTACTTC
CDR3aa: CAISESGTGPYEQYF

abundance: .
j_gene: TRBJ2-5
v_gene: TRBV3-1
len: 14
d_gene: .
CDR3nt: TGTGCCAGCAGCCAAGACGCTCGATTAGAGACCCAGTACTTC
CDR3aa: CASSQDARLETQYF

abundance: .
j_gene: TRBJ2-2
v_gene: TRBV2
len: 13
d_gene: .
CDR3nt: TGTGCATTTAGACCGGAGAACACCGGGGAGCTGTTTTTT
CDR3aa: CAFRPENTGELFF

abundance: few
j_gene: TRBJ2-2
v_gene: TRBV12-3/TRBV12-4
len: 15
d_gene: TRBD2
CDR3nt: TGTGCCAGCAGGATAGCGGGGGGGAACACCGGGGAGCTGTTTTTT
CDR3aa: CASRIAGGNTGELFF

abundance: few
j_gene: TRBJ1-1
v_gene: TRBV7-6
len: 14
d_gene: .
CDR3nt: TGTGCCAGCAGCTTTAATGAAGGGAACACTGAAGCTTTCTTT
CDR3aa: CASSFNEGNTEAFF

abundance: few
j_gene: TRBJ1-1
v_gene: TRBV5-1
len: 16
d_gene: .
CDR3nt: TGCGCCAGCAGCTCATTATCGGGGGGGACGAACACTGAAGCTTTCTTT
CDR3aa: CASSSLSGGTNTEAFF

abundance: many
j_gene: TRBJ1-2
v_gene: TRBV4-1
len: 15
d_gene: TRBD1
CDR3nt: TGCGCCAGCAGCCAGTCGACAGGGGCAAACTATGGCTACACCTTC
CDR3aa: CASSQSTGANYGYTF

abundance: few
j_gene: TRBJ2-1
v_gene: TRBV11-2
len: 15
d_gene: .
CDR3nt: TGTGCCAGCAGTCAAACCAGGGAGGGGGGGGTTGAGCAGTTCTTC
CDR3aa: CASSQTREGGVEQFF

abundance: many
j_gene: TRBJ2-7
v_gene: TRBV7-8
len: 14
d_gene: TRBD1
CDR3nt: TGTGCCAGCAGCTTAGAGCAGGGGGCGAGGAAGCAGTACTTC
CDR3aa: CASSLEQGARKQYF

abundance: many
j_gene: TRBJ1-5
v_gene: TRBV10-3
len: 12
d_gene: .
CDR3nt: TGTGCCATCAGTGAGTCTGGCCAGCCCCAGCATTTT
CDR3aa: CAISESGQPQHF

abundance: few
j_gene: TRBJ2-2
v_gene: TRBV7-7
len: 18
d_gene: TRBD2
CDR3nt: TGTGCCAGCAGCTTAGATGTGTCTAGCGGGGGGTCCACCGGGGAGCTGTTTTTT
CDR3aa: CASSLDVSSGGSTGELFF

abundance: .
j_gene: TRBJ1-3
v_gene: TRBV20-1
len: 16
d_gene: .
CDR3nt: TGCAGTGCTAGAGACCTTCTAGGGGGCTCTGGAAACACCATATATTTT
CDR3aa: CSARDLLGGSGNTIYF

abundance: .
j_gene: TRBJ2-7
v_gene: TRBV7-6
len: 13
d_gene: TRBD1
CDR3nt: TGTGCCAGCAGCCCAAGACAGGGCTACGAGCAGTACTTC
CDR3aa: CASSPRQGYEQYF

abundance: .
j_gene: TRBJ1-1
v_gene: TRBV5-1
len: 15
d_gene: TRBD1
CDR3nt: TGCGCCAGCACCAGAGACAGGGGTCGGAACACTGAAGCTTTCTTT
CDR3aa: CASTRDRGRNTEAFF

abundance: .
j_gene: TRBJ2-2
v_gene: TRBV5-5
len: 17
d_gene: TRBD2
CDR3nt: TGTGCCAGCAGCTTGACTAGCGGGGGGCGAAACACCGGGGAGCTGTTTTTT
CDR3aa: CASSLTSGGRNTGELFF

abundance: many
j_gene: TRBJ2-1
v_gene: TRBV7-9
len: 13
d_gene: .
CDR3nt: TGTGCCAGCAGCTCGGGACACTACAATGAGCAGTTCTTC
CDR3aa: CASSSGHYNEQFF

abundance: many
j_gene: TRBJ1-2
v_gene: TRBV29-1
len: 12
d_gene: .
CDR3nt: TGCAGCGTTGAATCCGGGAACTATGGCTACACCTTC
CDR3aa: CSVESGNYGYTF

abundance: .
j_gene: TRBJ2-1
v_gene: TRBV12-5
len: 15
d_gene: TRBD1
CDR3nt: TGTGCTAGTGGCCTTGACGAGACAGGGTACAATGAGCAGTTCTTC
CDR3aa: CASGLDETGYNEQFF

abundance: many
j_gene: TRBJ1-6
v_gene: TRBV7-8
len: 15
d_gene: .
CDR3nt: TGTGCCAGCAGCTTATCGAGGGGGAGCGGATCACCCCTCCACTTT
CDR3aa: CASSLSRGSGSPLHF

abundance: few
j_gene: TRBJ1-6
v_gene: TRBV30
len: 16
d_gene: .
CDR3nt: TGTGCCTGGAGGGCCCTGGGAGGCTCCTATAATTCACCCCTCCACTTT
CDR3aa: CAWRALGGSYNSPLHF

abundance: few
j_gene: TRBJ1-6
v_gene: TRBV12-3/TRBV12-4
len: 12
d_gene: .
CDR3nt: TGTGCCAGCAGAACTTATAATTCACCCCTCCACTTT
CDR3aa: CASRTYNSPLHF

abundance: .
j_gene: TRBJ2-1
v_gene: TRBV4-2
len: 15
d_gene: TRBD2
CDR3nt: TGTGCCAGCAGTCGAGGACTAGCGACCAACAATGAGCAGTTCTTC
CDR3aa: CASSRGLATNNEQFF

abundance: .
j_gene: TRBJ2-1
v_gene: TRBV4-1
len: 15
d_gene: .
CDR3nt: TGCGCCAGCAGCCAAGGAGACGGGGGATTAAATGAGCAGTTCTTC
CDR3aa: CASSQGDGGLNEQFF

abundance: .
j_gene: TRBJ1-4
v_gene: TRBV3-1
len: 15
d_gene: TRBD1
CDR3nt: TGTGCCAGCAGCCCCAGGGACAGGGAGGGCGAAAAACTGTTTTTT
CDR3aa: CASSPRDREGEKLFF

abundance: .
j_gene: TRBJ2-1
v_gene: TRBV15
len: 16
d_gene: .
CDR3nt: TGTGCCACCAGCAGACTGACAATCCCGCCCGGTGATGAGCAGTTCTTC
CDR3aa: CATSRLTIPPGDEQFF

abundance: many
j_gene: TRBJ2-1
v_gene: TRBV4-1
len: 14
d_gene: .
CDR3nt: TGCGCCAGCAGCCAAGATGGGGGCCGCGATGAGCAGTTCTTC
CDR3aa: CASSQDGGRDEQFF

abundance: many
j_gene: TRBJ2-7
v_gene: TRBV30
len: 14
d_gene: TRBD1
CDR3nt: TGTGCCTGGAGTCCGGGACAGGGGGCGCACGAGCAGTACTTC
CDR3aa: CAWSPGQGAHEQYF

abundance: many
j_gene: TRBJ2-7
v_gene: TRBV11-2
len: 12
d_gene: .
CDR3nt: TGTGCCAGCAGCTTCACCGAGCTCGAGCAGTACTTC
CDR3aa: CASSFTELEQYF

abundance: .
j_gene: TRBJ1-2
v_gene: TRBV7-9
len: 15
d_gene: .
CDR3nt: TGTGCCAGCAGCCCCCCTTGGCAGAGCGTCTATGGCTACACCTTC
CDR3aa: CASSPPWQSVYGYTF

abundance: few
j_gene: TRBJ1-1
v_gene: TRBV20-1
len: 14
d_gene: TRBD1
CDR3nt: TGCAGTGCTAGAGTTGGGACAGGGACCGCTGAAGCTTTCTTT
CDR3aa: CSARVGTGTAEAFF

abundance: many
j_gene: TRBJ1-5
v_gene: TRBV6-2/TRBV6-3
len: 14
d_gene: .
CDR3nt: TGTGCCAGCAGTTATCAGAGGGACAATCAGCCCCAGCATTTT
CDR3aa: CASSYQRDNQPQHF

abundance: many
j_gene: TRBJ1-4
v_gene: TRBV4-2
len: 15
d_gene: .
CDR3nt: TGTGCCAGCAGCCAAGGGGGGCTAACTAATGAAAAACTGTTTTTT
CDR3aa: CASSQGGLTNEKLFF

abundance: few
j_gene: TRBJ2-1
v_gene: TRBV29-1
len: 13
d_gene: .
CDR3nt: TGCAGCGTTGCAAGCTGGCCCGACAATGAGCAGTTCTTC
CDR3aa: CSVASWPDNEQFF

abundance: many
j_gene: TRBJ2-3
v_gene: TRBV4-1
len: 15
d_gene: TRBD1
CDR3nt: TGCGCCAGCAGCCAAGAGGGACAGGGATGGGATACGCAGTATTTT
CDR3aa: CASSQEGQGWDTQYF

abundance: many
j_gene: TRBJ2-1
v_gene: TRBV20-1
len: 15
d_gene: .
CDR3nt: TGCAGTGCTAGGCGCCGGGACCGCACCTACAATGAGCAGTTCTTC
CDR3aa: CSARRRDRTYNEQFF

abundance: few
j_gene: TRBJ1-1
v_gene: TRBV5-1
len: 17
d_gene: .
CDR3nt: TGCGCCAGCAGCTTGTCAACGGGGGGCTTTCAGAACACTGAAGCTTTCTTT
CDR3aa: CASSLSTGGFQNTEAFF

abundance: .
j_gene: TRBJ1-1
v_gene: TRBV7-8
len: 13
d_gene: .
CDR3nt: TGTGCCAGCAGCACGATCCGGGACGGTGAAGCTTTCTTT
CDR3aa: CASSTIRDGEAFF